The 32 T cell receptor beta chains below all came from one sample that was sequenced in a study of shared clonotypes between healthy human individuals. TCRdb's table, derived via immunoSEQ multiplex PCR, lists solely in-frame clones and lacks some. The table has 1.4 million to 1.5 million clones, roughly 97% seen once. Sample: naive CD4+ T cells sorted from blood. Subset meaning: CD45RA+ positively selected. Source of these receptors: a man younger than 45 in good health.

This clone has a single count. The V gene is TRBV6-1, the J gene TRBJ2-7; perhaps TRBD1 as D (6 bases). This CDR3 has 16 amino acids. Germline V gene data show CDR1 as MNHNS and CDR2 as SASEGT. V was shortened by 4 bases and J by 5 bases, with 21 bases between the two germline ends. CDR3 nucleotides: TGTGCCAGCAGTGGGCTAGTGGGCAGGGGAGTCAACGAGCAGTACTTC. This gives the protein CASSGLVGRGVNEQYF.

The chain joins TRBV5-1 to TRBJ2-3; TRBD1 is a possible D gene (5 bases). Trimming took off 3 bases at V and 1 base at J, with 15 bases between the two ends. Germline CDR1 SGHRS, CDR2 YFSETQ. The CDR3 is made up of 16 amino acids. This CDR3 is CASSSSVGVGTDTQYF. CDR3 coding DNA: TGCGCCAGCAGCTCCTCTGTAGGGGTCGGCACAGATACGCAGTATTTT.

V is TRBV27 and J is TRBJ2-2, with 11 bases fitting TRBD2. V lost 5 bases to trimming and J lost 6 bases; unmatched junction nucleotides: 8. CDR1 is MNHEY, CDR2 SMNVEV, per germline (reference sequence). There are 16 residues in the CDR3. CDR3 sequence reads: CASSDETSGKPGELFF. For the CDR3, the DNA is TGTGCCAGCAGTGACGAGACTAGCGGGAAACCCGGGGAGCTGTTTTTT.

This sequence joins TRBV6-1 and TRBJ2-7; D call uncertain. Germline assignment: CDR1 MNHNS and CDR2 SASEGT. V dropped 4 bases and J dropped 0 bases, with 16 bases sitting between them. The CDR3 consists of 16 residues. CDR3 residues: CASSVPFRATSYEQYF. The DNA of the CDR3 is TGTGCCAGCAGTGTCCCCTTCCGGGCGACCTCCTACGAGCAGTACTTC.

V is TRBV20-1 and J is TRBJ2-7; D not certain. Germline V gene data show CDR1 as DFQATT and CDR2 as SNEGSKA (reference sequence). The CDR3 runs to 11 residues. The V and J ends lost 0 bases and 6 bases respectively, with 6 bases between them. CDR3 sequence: CSARDPFEQYF. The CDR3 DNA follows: TGCAGTGCTAGAGATCCTTTCGAGCAGTACTTC.

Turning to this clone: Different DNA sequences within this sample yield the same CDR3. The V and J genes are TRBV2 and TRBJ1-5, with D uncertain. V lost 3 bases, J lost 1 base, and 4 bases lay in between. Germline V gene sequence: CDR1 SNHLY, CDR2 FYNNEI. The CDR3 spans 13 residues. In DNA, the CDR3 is TGTGCCAGCAGTGATAGGAGCAATCAGCCCCAGCATTTT. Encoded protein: CASSDRSNQPQHF.

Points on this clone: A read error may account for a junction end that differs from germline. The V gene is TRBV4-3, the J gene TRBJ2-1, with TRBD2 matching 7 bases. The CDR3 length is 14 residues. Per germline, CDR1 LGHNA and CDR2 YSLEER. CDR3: CASGQWGREGEQFF. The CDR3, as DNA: TGCGCCAGCGGCCAATGGGGCAGGGAGGGTGAGCAGTTCTTC.

Here the CDR3 DNA reads TGTGCCAGCAGTGGCCGAGCGGCTGGGGCCAACGTCCTGACTTTC. Protein: CASSGRAAGANVLTF. The gene calls are TRBV6-1 and TRBJ2-6, with a possible D match to TRBD2 (5 bases). Germline V lookup: CDR1 MNHNS, CDR2 SASEGT. The CDR3 sequence is 15 residues long. V was clipped by 4 bases and J by 2 bases, with 9 bases between them.

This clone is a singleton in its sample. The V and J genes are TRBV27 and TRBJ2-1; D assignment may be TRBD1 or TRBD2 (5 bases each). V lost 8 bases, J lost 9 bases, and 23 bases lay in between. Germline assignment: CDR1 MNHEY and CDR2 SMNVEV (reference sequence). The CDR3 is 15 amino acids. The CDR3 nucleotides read TGTGCCAGCTTTAGGAGTGGGACCTCTCTACCTGAGCAGTTCTTC. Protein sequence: CASFRSGTSLPEQFF.

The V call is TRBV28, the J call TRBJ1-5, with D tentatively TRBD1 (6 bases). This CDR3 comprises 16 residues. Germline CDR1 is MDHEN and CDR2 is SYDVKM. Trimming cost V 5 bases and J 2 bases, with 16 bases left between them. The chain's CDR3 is CASSLRGGAGNQPQHF. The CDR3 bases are TGTGCCAGCAGTCTGAGGGGGGGGGCTGGCAATCAGCCCCAGCATTTT. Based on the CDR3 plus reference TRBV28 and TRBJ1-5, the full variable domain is DVKVTQSSRYLVKRTGEKVFLECVQDMDHENMFWYRQDPGLGLRLIYFSYDVKMKEKGDIPEGYSVSREKKERFSLILESASTNQTSMYLCASSLRGGAGNQPQHFGDGTRLSIL.

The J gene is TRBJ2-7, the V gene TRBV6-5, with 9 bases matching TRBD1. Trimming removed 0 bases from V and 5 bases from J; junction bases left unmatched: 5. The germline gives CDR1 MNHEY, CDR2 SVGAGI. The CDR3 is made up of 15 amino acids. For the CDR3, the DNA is TGTGCCAGCAGTTACTCAGGACAGGGGACCGACGAGCAGTACTTC. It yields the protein CASSYSGQGTDEQYF.

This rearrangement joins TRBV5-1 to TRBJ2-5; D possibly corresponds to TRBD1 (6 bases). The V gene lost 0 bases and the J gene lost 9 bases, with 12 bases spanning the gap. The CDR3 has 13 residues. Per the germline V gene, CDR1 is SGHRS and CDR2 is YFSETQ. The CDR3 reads CASSLGGQGAQYF. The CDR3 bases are TGCGCCAGCAGCTTGGGGGGGCAGGGAGCCCAGTACTTC.

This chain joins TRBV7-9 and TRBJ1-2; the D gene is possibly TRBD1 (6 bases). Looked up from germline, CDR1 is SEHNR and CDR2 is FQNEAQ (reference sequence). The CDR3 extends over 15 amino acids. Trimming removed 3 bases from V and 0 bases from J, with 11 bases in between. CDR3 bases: TGTGCCAGCAGCTTGTCCAGGGGAGCTAACTATGGCTACACCTTC. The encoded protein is CASSLSRGANYGYTF.

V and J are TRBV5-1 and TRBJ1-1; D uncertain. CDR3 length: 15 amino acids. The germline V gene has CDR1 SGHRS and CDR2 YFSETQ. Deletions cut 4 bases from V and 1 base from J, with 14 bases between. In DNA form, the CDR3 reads TGCGCCAGCAGCACTACTCCCGGTGCGAACACTGAAGCTTTCTTT. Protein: CASSTTPGANTEAFF.

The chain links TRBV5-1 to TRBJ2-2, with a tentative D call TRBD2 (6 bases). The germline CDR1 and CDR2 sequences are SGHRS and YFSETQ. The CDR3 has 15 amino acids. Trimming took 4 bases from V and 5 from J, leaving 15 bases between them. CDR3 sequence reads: CASSGPGLGTGELFF. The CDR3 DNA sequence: TGCGCCAGCAGCGGCCCGGGACTTGGGACCGGGGAGCTGTTTTTT. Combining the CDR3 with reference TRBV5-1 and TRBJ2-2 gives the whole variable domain KAGVTQTPRYLIKTRGQQVTLSCSPISGHRSVSWYQQTPGQGLQFLFEYFSETQRNKGNFPGRFSGRQFSNSRSEMNVSTLELGDSALYLCASSGPGLGTGELFFGEGSRLTVL.

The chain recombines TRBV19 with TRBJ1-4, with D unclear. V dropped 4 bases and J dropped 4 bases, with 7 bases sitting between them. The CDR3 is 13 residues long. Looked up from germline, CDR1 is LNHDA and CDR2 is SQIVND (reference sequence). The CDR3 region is CASSRRFNEKLFF. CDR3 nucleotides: TGTGCCAGTAGTAGGAGATTTAATGAAAAACTGTTTTTT.

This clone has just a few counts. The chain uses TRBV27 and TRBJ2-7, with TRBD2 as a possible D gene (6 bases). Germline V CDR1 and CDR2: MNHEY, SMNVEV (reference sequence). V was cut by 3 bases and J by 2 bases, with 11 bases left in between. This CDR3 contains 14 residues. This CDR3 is CASSFSGPTYEQYF. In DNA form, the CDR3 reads TGTGCCAGCAGTTTCAGCGGGCCTACCTACGAGCAGTACTTC.

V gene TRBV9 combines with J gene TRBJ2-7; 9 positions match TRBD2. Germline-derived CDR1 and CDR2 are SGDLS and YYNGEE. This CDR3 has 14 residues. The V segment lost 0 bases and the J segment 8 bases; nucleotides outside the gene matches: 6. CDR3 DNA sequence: TGTGCCAGCAGCGTAGGACTAGCGGAGGATAAGCAGTACTTC. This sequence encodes CASSVGLAEDKQYF.

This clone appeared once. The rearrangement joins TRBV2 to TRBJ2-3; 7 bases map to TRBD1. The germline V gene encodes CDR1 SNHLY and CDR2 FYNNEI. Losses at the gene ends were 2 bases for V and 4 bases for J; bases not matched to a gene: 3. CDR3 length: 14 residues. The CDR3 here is CASSETQGADTQYF. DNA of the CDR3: TGTGCCAGCAGTGAAACCCAGGGGGCAGATACGCAGTATTTT. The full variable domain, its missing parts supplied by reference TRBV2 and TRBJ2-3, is EPEVTQTPSHQVTQMGQEVILRCVPISNHLYFYWYRQILGQKVEFLVSFYNNEISEKSEIFDDQFSVERPDGSNFTLKIRSTKLEDSAMYFCASSETQGADTQYFGPGTRLTVL.

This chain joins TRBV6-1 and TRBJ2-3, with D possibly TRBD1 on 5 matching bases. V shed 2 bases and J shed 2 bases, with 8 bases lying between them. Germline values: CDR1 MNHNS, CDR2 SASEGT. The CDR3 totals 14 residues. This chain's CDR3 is CASSERQPTDTQYF. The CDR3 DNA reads TGTGCCAGCAGTGAACGACAGCCCACAGATACGCAGTATTTT.

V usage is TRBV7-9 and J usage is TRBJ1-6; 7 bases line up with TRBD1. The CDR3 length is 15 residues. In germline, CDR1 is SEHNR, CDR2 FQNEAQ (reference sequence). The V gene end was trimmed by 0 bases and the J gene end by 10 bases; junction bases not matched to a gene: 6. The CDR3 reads CASSLAEDRNSPLHF. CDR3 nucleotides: TGTGCCAGCAGCTTAGCTGAGGACAGGAACTCACCCCTCCACTTT.

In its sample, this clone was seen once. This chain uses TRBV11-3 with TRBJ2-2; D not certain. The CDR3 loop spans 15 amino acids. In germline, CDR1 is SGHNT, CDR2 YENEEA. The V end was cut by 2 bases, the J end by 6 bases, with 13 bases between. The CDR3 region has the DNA TGTGCCAGCAGCTTAAATCACGGGCCGGCCGGGGAGCTGTTTTTT. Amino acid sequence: CASSLNHGPAGELFF.

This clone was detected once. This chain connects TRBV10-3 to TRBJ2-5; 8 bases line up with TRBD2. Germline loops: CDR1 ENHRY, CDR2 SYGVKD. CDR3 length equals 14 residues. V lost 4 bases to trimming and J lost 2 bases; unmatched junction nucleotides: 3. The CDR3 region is CAISGSSGQETQYF. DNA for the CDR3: TGTGCCATCAGTGGGTCTAGCGGGCAAGAGACCCAGTACTTC.

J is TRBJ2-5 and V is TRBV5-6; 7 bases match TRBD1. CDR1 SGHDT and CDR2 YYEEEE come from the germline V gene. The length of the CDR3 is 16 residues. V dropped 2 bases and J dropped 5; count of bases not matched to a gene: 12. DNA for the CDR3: TGTGCCAGCAGCTTCCGGACGACAGGGTTGGGGGAGACCCAGTACTTC. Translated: CASSFRTTGLGETQYF.

The CDR3 DNA is TGTGCCAGCTCACCACCGACAGGGGCCGGGGAGCTGTTTTTT. As protein: CASSPPTGAGELFF. The chain uses TRBV18 and TRBJ2-2; 8 bases agree with TRBD1. Germline values: CDR1 KGHSH, CDR2 LQKENI. V lost 0 bases, J lost 6 bases, and 0 bases stayed unmatched. The CDR3 consists of 14 residues.

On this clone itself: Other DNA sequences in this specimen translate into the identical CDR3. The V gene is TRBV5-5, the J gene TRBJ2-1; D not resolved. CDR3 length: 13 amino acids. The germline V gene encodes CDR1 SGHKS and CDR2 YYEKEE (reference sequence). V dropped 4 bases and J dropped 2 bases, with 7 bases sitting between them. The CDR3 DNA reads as TGTGCCAGCAGCCTGGGTGCCTACAATGAGCAGTTCTTC. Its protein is CASSLGAYNEQFF.

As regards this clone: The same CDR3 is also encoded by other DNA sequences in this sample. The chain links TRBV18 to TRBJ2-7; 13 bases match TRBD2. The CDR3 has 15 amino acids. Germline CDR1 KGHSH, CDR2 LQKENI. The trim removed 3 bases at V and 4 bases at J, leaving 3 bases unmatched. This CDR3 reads CASSPGLAGVYEQYF. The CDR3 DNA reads TGTGCCAGCTCACCTGGACTAGCGGGAGTTTACGAGCAGTACTTC. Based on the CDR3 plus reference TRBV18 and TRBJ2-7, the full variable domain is NAGVMQNPRHLVRRRGQEARLRCSPMKGHSHVYWYRQLPEEGLKFMVYLQKENIIDESGMPKERFSAEFPKEGPSILRIQQVVRGDSAAYFCASSPGLAGVYEQYFGPGTRLTVT.

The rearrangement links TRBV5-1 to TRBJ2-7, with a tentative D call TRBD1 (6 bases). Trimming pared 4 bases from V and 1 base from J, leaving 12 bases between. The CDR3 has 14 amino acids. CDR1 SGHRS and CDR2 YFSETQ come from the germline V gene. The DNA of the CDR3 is TGCGCCAGCAGCGAAGGGACATTTTCCTACGAGCAGTACTTC. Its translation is CASSEGTFSYEQYF.

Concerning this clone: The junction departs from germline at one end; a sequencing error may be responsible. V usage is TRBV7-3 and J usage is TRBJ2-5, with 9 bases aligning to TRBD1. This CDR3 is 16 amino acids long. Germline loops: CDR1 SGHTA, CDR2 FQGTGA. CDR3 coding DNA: TGTGCCAGCAACTTAGGTCCGGGACAGGGACAAGAGACCCAGTACTTC. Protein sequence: CASNLGPGQGQETQYF.

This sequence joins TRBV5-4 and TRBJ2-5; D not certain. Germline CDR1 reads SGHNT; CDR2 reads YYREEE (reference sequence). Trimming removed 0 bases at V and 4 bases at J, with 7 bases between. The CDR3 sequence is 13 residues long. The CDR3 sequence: CASSLEILETQYF. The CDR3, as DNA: TGTGCCAGCAGCTTGGAAATACTAGAGACCCAGTACTTC.

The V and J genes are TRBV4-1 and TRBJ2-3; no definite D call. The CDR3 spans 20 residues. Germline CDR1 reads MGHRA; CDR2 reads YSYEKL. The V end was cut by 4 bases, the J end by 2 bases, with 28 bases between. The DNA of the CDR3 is TGCGCCAGCAGCCCGAACGATCTAAGACGGGTCAGCCGAATCACAGATACGCAGTATTTT. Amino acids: CASSPNDLRRVSRITDTQYF.

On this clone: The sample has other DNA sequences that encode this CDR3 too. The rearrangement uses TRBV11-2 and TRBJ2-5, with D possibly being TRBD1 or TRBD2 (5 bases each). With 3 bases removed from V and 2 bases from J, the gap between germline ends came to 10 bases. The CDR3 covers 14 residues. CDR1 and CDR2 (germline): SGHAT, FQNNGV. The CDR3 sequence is CASSFVGGQETQYF. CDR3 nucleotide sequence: TGTGCCAGCAGCTTTGTTGGGGGTCAAGAGACCCAGTACTTC.